This TCR beta chain was obtained from a study of human T cells and chemical hapten exposure. Points on this clonotype: Antigen unknown. This may come from a read error, since a much larger clone is one base off.

CDR1 SGHTA and CDR2 FQGTGA come from the germline V gene. V was trimmed by 2 bases and J by 0 bases, leaving 11 bases between them. CDR3 length equals 16 residues. General study results and limits: Counts of TCRs expanded at PT1 correlated positively with patch test score. Donors' alopecia may make their immune response differ from healthy people's. Expanded TCRs formed significantly more large CDR3 similarity clusters than controls.

TCRdb independently ran MiXCR on the RACE reads; one entry per CDR3 protein. This sample has some 41,000 distinct CDR3 sequences, with just under 4% found just once. Time point specified: patch test 1, 2 weeks after DPC sensitization. The treatment is: therapeutic diphenylcyclopropenone sensitization with weekly scalp DPC. Whole blood, unfractionated, served as the material for total RNA extraction. The chain carries TRBV7-3 and TRBJ2-1; D unclear. This TCR was recovered from a man aged 50 or older with alopecia areata. Some clones in this sample may be carry-over from other donors' samples. The input for sequencing was whole blood, taken in connection with sensitization to the hapten diphenylcyclopropenone (DPC). This CDR3 is CASSLGKSASYNEQFF. Written as DNA, the CDR3 is TGTGCCAGCAGCTTAGGAAAGAGTGCCTCCTACAATGAGCAGTTCTTC. Looking up the rest from reference TRBV7-3 and TRBJ2-1 gives the full variable domain: GAGVSQTPSNKVTEKGKYVELRCDPISGHTALYWYRQSLGQGPEFLIYFQGTGAADDSGLPNDRFFAVRPEGSVSTLKIQRTERGDSAVYLCASSLGKSASYNEQFFGPGTRLTVL.